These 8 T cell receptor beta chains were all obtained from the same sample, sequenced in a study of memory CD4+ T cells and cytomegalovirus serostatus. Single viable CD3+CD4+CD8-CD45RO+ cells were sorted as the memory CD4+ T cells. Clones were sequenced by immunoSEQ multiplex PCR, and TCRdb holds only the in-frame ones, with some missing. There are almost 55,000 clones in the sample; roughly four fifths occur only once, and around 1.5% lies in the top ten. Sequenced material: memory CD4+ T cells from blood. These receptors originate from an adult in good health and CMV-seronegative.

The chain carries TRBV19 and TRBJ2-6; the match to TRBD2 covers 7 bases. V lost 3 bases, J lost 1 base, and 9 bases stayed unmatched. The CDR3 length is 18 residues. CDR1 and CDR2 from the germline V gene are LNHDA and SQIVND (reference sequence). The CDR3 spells CASSILPGRDSGANVLTF. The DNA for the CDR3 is TGTGCCAGTAGTATTCTGCCAGGGAGGGATTCTGGGGCCAACGTCCTGACTTTC.

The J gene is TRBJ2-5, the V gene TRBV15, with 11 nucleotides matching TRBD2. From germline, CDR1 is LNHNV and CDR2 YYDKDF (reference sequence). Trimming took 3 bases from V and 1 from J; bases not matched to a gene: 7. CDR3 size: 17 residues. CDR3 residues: CATSSALAGDIQETQYF. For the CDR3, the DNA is TGTGCCACCAGCAGTGCACTAGCGGGGGATATCCAAGAGACCCAGTACTTC.

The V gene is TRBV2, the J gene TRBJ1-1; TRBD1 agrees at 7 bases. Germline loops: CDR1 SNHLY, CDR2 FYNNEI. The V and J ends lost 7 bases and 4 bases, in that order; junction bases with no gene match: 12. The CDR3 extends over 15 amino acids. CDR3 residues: CASKFVGTVGTEAFF. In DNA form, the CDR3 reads TGTGCCAGCAAATTCGTAGGGACAGTAGGCACTGAAGCTTTCTTT.

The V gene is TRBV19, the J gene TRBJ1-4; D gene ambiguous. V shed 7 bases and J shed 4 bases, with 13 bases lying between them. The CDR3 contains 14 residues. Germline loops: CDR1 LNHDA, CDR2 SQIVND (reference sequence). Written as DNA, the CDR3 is TGTGCCAGTACCGAACACCGACGTAATGAAAAACTGTTTTTT. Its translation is CASTEHRRNEKLFF.

For the CDR3, the DNA is TGCGCCAGCAGCTTGGCCCTCAGTAGCTATGGCTACACCTTC. Translated, it gives CASSLALSSYGYTF. The rearrangement joins TRBV5-1 to TRBJ1-2; no definite D call. Germline assignment: CDR1 SGHRS and CDR2 YFSETQ. Trimming cost V 0 bases and J 4 bases, with 10 bases left between them. The CDR3 spans 14 residues.

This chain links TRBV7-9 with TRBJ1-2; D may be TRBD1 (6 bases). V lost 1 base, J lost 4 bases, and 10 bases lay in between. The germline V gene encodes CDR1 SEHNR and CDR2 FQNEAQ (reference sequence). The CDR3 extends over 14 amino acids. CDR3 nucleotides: TGTGCCAGCAGCTTAGACAGGGCAGGCTATGGCTACACCTTC. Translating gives CASSLDRAGYGYTF.

This CDR3 reads CASSLGLAAMNEQFF. The CDR3 DNA sequence: TGTGCCAGCAGCCTGGGACTAGCGGCCATGAATGAGCAGTTCTTC. The rearrangement joins TRBV6-6 to TRBJ2-1; 11 bases match TRBD2. This CDR3 contains 15 residues. V dropped 6 bases and J dropped 7; count of bases not matched to a gene: 8. Per germline, CDR1 MNHNY and CDR2 SVGAGI (reference sequence).

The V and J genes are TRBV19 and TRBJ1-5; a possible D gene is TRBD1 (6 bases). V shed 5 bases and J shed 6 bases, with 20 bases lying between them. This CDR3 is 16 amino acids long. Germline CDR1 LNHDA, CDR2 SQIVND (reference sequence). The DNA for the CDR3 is TGTGCCAGTAGTCCGAAGACAGACAGGAAGGGTCAGCCCCAGCATTTT. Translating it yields CASSPKTDRKGQPQHF. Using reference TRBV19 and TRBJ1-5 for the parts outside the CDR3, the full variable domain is DGGITQSPKYLFRKEGQNVTLSCEQNLNHDAMYWYRQDPGQGLRLIYYSQIVNDFQKGDIAEGYSVSREKKESFPLTVTSAQKNPTAFYLCASSPKTDRKGQPQHFGDGTRLSIL.